These T cell receptor beta chains were read from a single sample in a study of blood T cell repertoires in COVID-19. Only in-frame clones appear in the TCRdb table, and some are missing; sequencing was by immunoSEQ multiplex PCR. Of some 58,000 clones listed, 80% to 90% are singletons. What was sequenced was peripheral blood. These receptors came from a man in his forties with acute or convalescent COVID-19. Both conserved end residues are part of each CDR3. The D gene is left open where the match is weak. Expanded clones are given a class, and other clones once, few, many or no size at all.

v_call: TRBV12-5; d_call: TRBD2; j_call: TRBJ2-4; clone_size: .; cdr3_aa: CASEGGPLAKNIQYF; cdr3_nt: TGTGCTAGTGAGGGAGGGCCGTTAGCCAAAAACATTCAGTACTTC
v_call: TRBV7-8; d_call: TRBD1; j_call: TRBJ1-2; clone_size: .; cdr3_aa: CASSEDRGLGYGYTF; cdr3_nt: TGTGCCAGCAGCGAGGACAGGGGGCTTGGCTATGGCTACACCTTC
v_call: TRBV5-1; d_call: .; j_call: TRBJ1-1; clone_size: once; cdr3_aa: CASSLAEGSNTEAFF; cdr3_nt: TGCGCCAGCAGCTTGGCCGAGGGCTCGAACACTGAAGCTTTCTTT
v_call: TRBV5-1; d_call: .; j_call: TRBJ1-4; clone_size: .; cdr3_aa: CASSATGGENEKLFF; cdr3_nt: TGCGCCAGCAGCGCGACAGGAGGTGAGAATGAAAAACTGTTTTTT
v_call: TRBV7-8; d_call: .; j_call: TRBJ2-7; clone_size: few; cdr3_aa: CASSFGGQAHEQYF; cdr3_nt: TGTGCCAGCAGCTTCGGCGGGCAAGCCCACGAGCAGTACTTC
v_call: TRBV12-5; d_call: .; j_call: TRBJ2-5; clone_size: .; cdr3_aa: CASGYNAGVRETQYF; cdr3_nt: TGTGCTAGTGGTTACAATGCAGGGGTGCGAGAGACCCAGTACTTC
v_call: TRBV9; d_call: .; j_call: TRBJ1-3; clone_size: once; cdr3_aa: CASSALSGNTIYF; cdr3_nt: TGTGCCAGCAGCGCCCTCTCTGGAAACACCATATATTTT
v_call: TRBV30; d_call: .; j_call: TRBJ2-3; clone_size: .; cdr3_aa: CACQSDGGRTDTQYF; cdr3_nt: TGTGCCTGTCAATCTGACGGGGGGCGCACAGATACGCAGTATTTT
v_call: TRBV29-1; d_call: TRBD1; j_call: TRBJ1-2; clone_size: .; cdr3_aa: CSVVGQANGYTF; cdr3_nt: TGCAGCGTTGTGGGACAGGCCAATGGCTACACCTTC
v_call: TRBV7-2; d_call: .; j_call: TRBJ1-5; clone_size: .; cdr3_aa: CASSSQSGGNQPQHF; cdr3_nt: TGTGCCAGCAGCTCTCAGAGCGGGGGCAATCAGCCCCAGCATTTT
v_call: TRBV7-3; d_call: .; j_call: TRBJ2-2; clone_size: .; cdr3_aa: CASSLGGGTGELFF; cdr3_nt: TGTGCCAGCAGCTTGGGGGGTGGCACCGGGGAGCTGTTTTTT
v_call: TRBV9; d_call: .; j_call: TRBJ2-3; clone_size: .; cdr3_aa: CASSADRLRRTDTQYF; cdr3_nt: TGTGCCAGCAGCGCCGACAGACTCAGACGAACAGATACGCAGTATTTT
v_call: TRBV3-1/TRBV3-2; d_call: TRBD1; j_call: TRBJ1-1; clone_size: few; cdr3_aa: CASWDRGNTEAFF; cdr3_nt: TGTGCCAGTTGGGACAGGGGGAACACTGAAGCTTTCTTT
v_call: TRBV2; d_call: TRBD1; j_call: TRBJ2-7; clone_size: .; cdr3_aa: CASSLIQGWEQYF; cdr3_nt: TGTGCCAGCAGTTTAATACAGGGGTGGGAGCAGTACTTC
v_call: TRBV9; d_call: .; j_call: TRBJ1-5; clone_size: .; cdr3_aa: CASSDRAVGQPQHF; cdr3_nt: TGTGCCAGCAGCGACAGGGCGGTTGGACAGCCCCAGCATTTT
v_call: TRBV3-1/TRBV3-2; d_call: .; j_call: TRBJ1-1; clone_size: .; cdr3_aa: CASSQVSYTEAFF; cdr3_nt: TGTGCCAGCAGCCAAGTCTCCTACACTGAAGCTTTCTTT
v_call: TRBV19; d_call: .; j_call: TRBJ1-6; clone_size: .; cdr3_aa: CASSREDHHNSPLHF; cdr3_nt: TGTGCCAGTAGTAGGGAGGACCACCACAATTCACCCCTCCACTTT
v_call: TRBV13; d_call: .; j_call: TRBJ2-2; clone_size: .; cdr3_aa: CASSPANTGELFF; cdr3_nt: TGTGCCAGCAGCCCCGCGAACACCGGGGAGCTGTTTTTT
v_call: TRBV30; d_call: .; j_call: TRBJ2-3; clone_size: .; cdr3_aa: CAWSGPGGVTDTQYF; cdr3_nt: TGTGCCTGGAGTGGCCCCGGAGGGGTCACAGATACGCAGTATTTT
v_call: TRBV20-1; d_call: TRBD2; j_call: TRBJ2-3; clone_size: once; cdr3_aa: CSASGGGPTDTQYF; cdr3_nt: TGCAGTGCTAGTGGGGGAGGGCCCACAGATACGCAGTATTTT
v_call: TRBV6-4; d_call: .; j_call: TRBJ1-1; clone_size: .; cdr3_aa: CASSSTLNTEAFF; cdr3_nt: TGTGCCAGCAGTTCGACACTGAACACTGAAGCTTTCTTT
v_call: TRBV6-7; d_call: TRBD2; j_call: TRBJ2-5; clone_size: .; cdr3_aa: CASSYSRAAGEETQYF; cdr3_nt: TGTGCCAGCAGTTACTCGCGGGCGGCGGGAGAAGAGACCCAGTACTTC
v_call: TRBV3-1/TRBV3-2; d_call: TRBD2; j_call: TRBJ2-5; clone_size: .; cdr3_aa: CASSQDRSGGYQETQYF; cdr3_nt: TGTGCCAGCAGCCAAGATCGGAGCGGGGGGTACCAAGAGACCCAGTACTTC
v_call: TRBV6-5; d_call: .; j_call: TRBJ1-5; clone_size: .; cdr3_aa: CASTLQASNQPQHF; cdr3_nt: TGTGCCAGCACCTTACAGGCTAGCAATCAGCCCCAGCATTTT
v_call: TRBV5-1; d_call: .; j_call: TRBJ2-5; clone_size: .; cdr3_aa: CASSLSRQGGTETQYF; cdr3_nt: TGCGCCAGCAGCTTGTCCCGCCAGGGGGGTACGGAGACCCAGTACTTC
v_call: TRBV11-3; d_call: TRBD1; j_call: TRBJ2-1; clone_size: .; cdr3_aa: CASSLRTGDEQFF; cdr3_nt: TGTGCCAGCAGCCTCCGGACAGGGGATGAGCAGTTCTTC
v_call: TRBV10-3; d_call: TRBD1; j_call: TRBJ1-6; clone_size: .; cdr3_aa: CAISDRQGGNSPLHF; cdr3_nt: TGTGCCATCAGTGATCGACAGGGCGGTAATTCACCCCTCCACTTT
v_call: TRBV3-1/TRBV3-2; d_call: .; j_call: TRBJ1-2; clone_size: .; cdr3_aa: CASSQGRNYGYTF; cdr3_nt: TGTGCCAGCAGCCAAGGTCGTAACTATGGCTACACCTTC
v_call: TRBV5-1; d_call: .; j_call: TRBJ1-1; clone_size: .; cdr3_aa: CASSLDRLIAFF; cdr3_nt: TGCGCCAGCAGCTTGGACAGGCTAATAGCTTTCTTT
v_call: TRBV29-1; d_call: .; j_call: TRBJ2-7; clone_size: .; cdr3_aa: CSVQSTTLEQYF; cdr3_nt: TGCAGCGTGCAAAGTACTACGTTGGAGCAGTACTTC
v_call: TRBV5-4; d_call: TRBD2; j_call: TRBJ2-7; clone_size: .; cdr3_aa: CASSFPGLAGGYEQYF; cdr3_nt: TGTGCCAGCAGCTTTCCGGGACTAGCGGGGGGGTACGAGCAGTACTTC
v_call: TRBV6-6; d_call: .; j_call: TRBJ1-2; clone_size: .; cdr3_aa: CASRKGEGYGYTF; cdr3_nt: TGTGCCAGCAGAAAGGGGGAGGGCTATGGCTACACCTTC
v_call: TRBV5-1; d_call: .; j_call: TRBJ1-1; clone_size: .; cdr3_aa: CASSPWANTEAFF; cdr3_nt: TGCGCCAGCAGCCCGTGGGCTAACACTGAAGCTTTCTTT
v_call: TRBV19; d_call: .; j_call: TRBJ1-1; clone_size: .; cdr3_aa: CASSMRQGSTEAFF; cdr3_nt: TGTGCCAGTAGTATGAGGCAGGGGAGTACTGAAGCTTTCTTT
v_call: TRBV4-1; d_call: TRBD1; j_call: TRBJ1-6; clone_size: few; cdr3_aa: CASSQAGFLGTGDSPLHF; cdr3_nt: TGCGCCAGCAGCCAAGCTGGATTTCTCGGGACAGGGGATTCACCCCTCCACTTT
v_call: TRBV5-1; d_call: .; j_call: TRBJ1-2; clone_size: .; cdr3_aa: CASSLDRAWDNYGYTF; cdr3_nt: TGCGCCAGCAGCTTGGACAGGGCCTGGGATAACTATGGCTACACCTTC
v_call: TRBV4-1; d_call: .; j_call: TRBJ2-1; clone_size: .; cdr3_aa: CASSQDRIRTGVGNEQFF; cdr3_nt: TGCGCCAGCAGCCAAGATCGTATCAGGACGGGGGTGGGCAATGAGCAGTTCTTC
v_call: TRBV6-5; d_call: .; j_call: TRBJ1-3; clone_size: .; cdr3_aa: CASSYRQGAEGNTIYF; cdr3_nt: TGTGCCAGCAGTTATAGGCAGGGTGCGGAGGGAAACACCATATATTTT
v_call: TRBV11-2; d_call: .; j_call: TRBJ2-1; clone_size: .; cdr3_aa: CASSLDSGEFNEQFF; cdr3_nt: TGTGCCAGCAGCTTAGATTCCGGGGAATTCAATGAGCAGTTCTTC
v_call: TRBV6-5; d_call: TRBD1; j_call: TRBJ1-1; clone_size: .; cdr3_aa: CASSYPDRGKAFF; cdr3_nt: TGTGCCAGCAGTTACCCGGACAGGGGGAAGGCTTTCTTT
v_call: TRBV2; d_call: .; j_call: TRBJ2-2; clone_size: .; cdr3_aa: CARGRPGQTLNTGELFF; cdr3_nt: TGTGCCAGAGGACGACCCGGACAGACGCTGAACACCGGGGAGCTGTTTTTT
v_call: TRBV15; d_call: .; j_call: TRBJ1-5; clone_size: .; cdr3_aa: CATSREEGYKEPQHF; cdr3_nt: TGTGCCACCAGCAGGGAGGAGGGCTATAAGGAGCCCCAGCATTTT
v_call: TRBV11-2; d_call: .; j_call: TRBJ1-3; clone_size: once; cdr3_aa: CASSRQLSGNTIYF; cdr3_nt: TGTGCCAGCAGCCGACAGCTCTCTGGAAACACCATATATTTT
v_call: TRBV11-2; d_call: .; j_call: TRBJ1-1; clone_size: .; cdr3_aa: CASSRGGVGNTEAFF; cdr3_nt: TGTGCCAGCAGCCGAGGGGGGGTCGGGAACACTGAAGCTTTCTTT
v_call: TRBV9; d_call: TRBD1; j_call: TRBJ1-1; clone_size: .; cdr3_aa: CASSVNWDSLPKFF; cdr3_nt: TGTGCCAGCAGCGTGAACTGGGACAGCTTACCTAAGTTCTTT
v_call: TRBV18; d_call: .; j_call: TRBJ2-7; clone_size: .; cdr3_aa: CASSPEGYEQYF; cdr3_nt: TGTGCCAGCTCACCAGAGGGCTACGAGCAGTACTTC
v_call: TRBV19; d_call: .; j_call: TRBJ1-5; clone_size: .; cdr3_aa: CASSKGQGRLGQPQHF; cdr3_nt: TGTGCCAGTAGTAAGGGTCAGGGTCGGCTCGGTCAGCCCCAGCATTTT
v_call: TRBV3-1/TRBV3-2; d_call: TRBD2; j_call: TRBJ2-7; clone_size: .; cdr3_aa: CASSLLAGVQGEQYF; cdr3_nt: TGTGCCAGCAGTCTACTAGCGGGGGTCCAAGGGGAGCAGTACTTC
v_call: TRBV27; d_call: .; j_call: TRBJ1-4; clone_size: .; cdr3_aa: CASSLAVLFF; cdr3_nt: TGTGCCAGCAGTCTAGCCGTACTGTTTTTT
v_call: TRBV5-8; d_call: .; j_call: TRBJ2-1; clone_size: .; cdr3_aa: CASSLDPQTNEQFF; cdr3_nt: TGTGCCAGCAGCTTGGACCCACAGACCAATGAGCAGTTCTTC
v_call: TRBV11-2; d_call: .; j_call: TRBJ2-1; clone_size: .; cdr3_aa: CASSLRRGNEQFF; cdr3_nt: TGTGCCAGCAGCTTACGACGGGGCAATGAGCAGTTCTTC
v_call: TRBV6-1; d_call: .; j_call: TRBJ1-6; clone_size: .; cdr3_aa: CASRTIAAPLHF; cdr3_nt: TGTGCCAGCAGAACCATCGCGGCACCCCTCCACTTT
v_call: TRBV11-2; d_call: .; j_call: TRBJ1-1; clone_size: .; cdr3_aa: CASRVSMNTEAFF; cdr3_nt: TGTGCCAGCCGAGTTTCTATGAACACTGAAGCTTTCTTT